The 2 T cell receptor beta chains reported below all come from one sample, sequenced in a study of T cell changes during pregnancy in multiple sclerosis. Assay used: immunoSEQ multiplex PCR; TCRdb lists only in-frame clones, some missing. The sample has about 67,000 clones, 92% seen once; the top ten hold about 2.7%. The source material was peripheral blood, sampled in the second trimester of pregnancy. These receptors came from a female donor in good health, enrolled as a control in a pregnancy study.

The chain carries TRBV5-1 and TRBJ2-5; 11 bases line up with TRBD2. Germline-derived CDR1 and CDR2 are SGHRS and YFSETQ. The CDR3 spans 14 residues. Trimming at V came to 5 bases and at J to 5 bases, leaving 5 bases not matched to a gene. CDR3 region: CASRNSGGAETQYF. Written as DNA, the CDR3 is TGCGCCAGCAGAAATAGCGGGGGGGCGGAGACCCAGTACTTC. The variable domain in full, completed from reference TRBV5-1 and TRBJ2-5, reads KAGVTQTPRYLIKTRGQQVTLSCSPISGHRSVSWYQQTPGQGLQFLFEYFSETQRNKGNFPGRFSGRQFSNSRSEMNVSTLELGDSALYLCASRNSGGAETQYFGPGTRLLVL.

This chain links TRBV21-1 with TRBJ2-7; the tabulated D call, TRBD1, remains unverified against the DNA. TRBV21-1 is annotated as a pseudogene. The CDR3 has 17 amino acids. The DNA of the CDR3 is TGTGCCAGCAGGCAAACCCTGCCAGACAGGGGTTCCTACGAGCAGTACTTC. Protein product: CASRQTLPDRGSYEQYF.